This TCR beta chain was recovered during a study of T cells in Graves' hyperthyroidism and ophthalmopathy. Overall study findings and caveats: Stable hyperthyroidism was separated from ophthalmopathy by a model based on 13 V-J features.

Trimming took 6 bases from V and 6 from J, leaving 12 bases between them. The CDR3 contains 13 residues. Germline CDR1 is MNHEY and CDR2 is SMNVEV (reference sequence). Patients aged 18 to 65 had newly diagnosed hyperthyroidism of under 2 months' duration. For this clonotype: What it binds is unknown. This could be a read error, since a much larger clone is one nucleotide away.

The source material, RNA transcripts, was used to amplify TCR beta CDR3 regions. With the HTBI primer set, the TCR CDR3 went through a first round of RT-PCR. TCRdb reprocessed the multiplex PCR reads with MiXCR, giving one entry per CDR3 protein. The repertoire includes some 720,000 distinct CDR3 sequences, about 15% of them detected once, and under 10% sits in the top ten. V and J are TRBV27 and TRBJ1-5; the D is unclear. The receptor's source is a man between 18 and 35 years old with Graves' hyperthyroidism. Sequencing used blood. The CDR3: CASRYKGSQPQHF. CDR3 DNA sequence: TGTGCCAGCAGATATAAGGGAAGTCAGCCCCAGCATTTT.